These T cell receptor beta chains were read from a single sample in a study of T-cell reconstitution after alpha-beta-depleted transplantation in children. TCRdb reprocessed the PCR reads with MiXCR, giving one entry per CDR3 protein. This table holds approximately 490,000 distinct CDR3 sequences, over 9.5% found once. The specimen comprised PBMCs, sampled before TCRalphabeta/CD19-depleted stem cell transplant. The receptors come from a child aged 2 to 15 with inherited bone marrow failure, due to receive a stem cell transplant. CDR3s include the opening cysteine and the closing phenylalanine or tryptophan. The order of the fields is D gene, J gene, V gene, clone size, CDR3 protein, CDR3 DNA. D genes are given only for firm matches. The listing skips clone size in some rows; elsewhere it reads once, few, many or a size class.

D: NA
J: TRBJ2-6
V: TRBV6-5
size: many
CDR3: CASSYSWYGANVLTF
DNA: TGTGCCAGCAGTTACTCATGGTACGGGGCCAACGTCCTGACTTTC

D: NA
J: TRBJ2-7
V: TRBV27
size: few
CDR3: CASSPYQFKGVRAYEQYF
DNA: TGTGCCAGCAGTCCCTACCAATTCAAGGGGGTGAGGGCCTACGAGCAGTACTTC

D: NA
J: TRBJ2-7
V: TRBV19
size: NA
CDR3: CASSTVDRTYEQYF
DNA: TGTGCCAGTAGTACGGTTGACCGAACCTACGAGCAGTACTTC

D: NA
J: TRBJ1-5
V: TRBV3-1
size: many
CDR3: CASAGERPQHF
DNA: TGTGCCAGCGCAGGGGAGCGGCCCCAGCATTTT

D: NA
J: TRBJ2-3
V: TRBV4-2
size: many
CDR3: CASSHLELEPDTQYF
DNA: TGTGCCAGCAGCCACTTGGAGCTCGAACCAGATACGCAGTATTTT

D: NA
J: TRBJ1-1
V: TRBV5-1
size: many
CDR3: CASSLVQGRLNTEAFF
DNA: TGCGCCAGCAGCTTGGTCCAGGGACGGTTGAACACTGAAGCTTTCTTT

D: TRBD1
J: TRBJ2-7
V: TRBV6-1
size: many
CDR3: CASNEGTGAGYEQYF
DNA: TGTGCCAGCAACGAGGGGACAGGGGCCGGCTACGAGCAGTACTTC

D: TRBD1
J: TRBJ2-2
V: TRBV12-3/TRBV12-4
size: many
CDR3: CASSRDRGRSRAGELFF
DNA: TGTGCCAGCAGTCGGGACAGGGGGCGCAGTAGGGCCGGGGAGCTGTTTTTT

D: NA
J: TRBJ1-5
V: TRBV19
size: NA
CDR3: CASSPGWYQPQHF
DNA: TGTGCCAGTAGTCCCGGTTGGTACCAACCCCAGCATTTT

D: TRBD1
J: TRBJ1-2
V: TRBV4-3
size: many
CDR3: CASSQEYRGGTYGYTF
DNA: TGCGCCAGCAGCCAAGAATACAGGGGAGGAACCTATGGCTACACCTTC

D: TRBD1
J: TRBJ2-5
V: TRBV5-1
size: NA
CDR3: CASSWNRGATQYF
DNA: TGCGCCAGCAGCTGGAACAGGGGAGCGACCCAGTACTTC

D: NA
J: TRBJ2-5
V: TRBV7-2
size: many
CDR3: CASSFSRQDLYQETQYF
DNA: TGTGCCAGCAGCTTCTCTCGACAGGATCTGTACCAAGAGACCCAGTACTTC

D: NA
J: TRBJ2-2
V: TRBV20-1
size: many
CDR3: CSARWTPLGELFF
DNA: TGCAGTGCTAGATGGACCCCCCTAGGGGAGCTGTTTTTT

D: NA
J: TRBJ2-7
V: TRBV20-1
size: many
CDR3: CSARLGALEEQYF
DNA: TGCAGTGCTAGACTAGGCGCCTTAGAGGAGCAGTACTTC

D: TRBD2
J: TRBJ2-1
V: TRBV27
size: many
CDR3: CASSPEGLAGPYNEQFF
DNA: TGTGCCAGCAGTCCCGAAGGACTAGCGGGACCCTACAATGAGCAGTTCTTC

D: NA
J: TRBJ2-2
V: TRBV20-1
size: few
CDR3: CSARDPALGTGELFF
DNA: TGCAGTGCTAGAGATCCCGCGCTGGGGACCGGGGAGCTGTTTTTT

D: NA
J: TRBJ2-5
V: TRBV4-3
size: few
CDR3: CASSQRQRGGETQYF
DNA: TGCGCCAGCAGCCAACGCCAAAGGGGCGGGGAGACCCAGTACTTC

D: TRBD1
J: TRBJ1-5
V: TRBV28
size: many
CDR3: CASSRTGGTRGPQHF
DNA: TGTGCCAGCAGTAGGACAGGGGGCACCCGGGGGCCCCAGCATTTT

D: TRBD2
J: TRBJ2-5
V: TRBV15
size: many
CDR3: CATSRDSQRERVAQETQYF
DNA: TGTGCCACCAGCAGAGATTCCCAGCGGGAGAGGGTGGCCCAAGAGACCCAGTACTTC

D: TRBD2
J: TRBJ2-2
V: TRBV24-1
size: many
CDR3: CATSPSGRDTGELFF
DNA: TGTGCCACCAGCCCTAGCGGGAGAGACACCGGGGAGCTGTTTTTT

D: TRBD1
J: TRBJ2-7
V: TRBV19
size: NA
CDR3: CASSIARTGVYEQYF
DNA: TGTGCCAGTAGTATAGCAAGGACAGGGGTCTACGAGCAGTACTTC

D: NA
J: TRBJ2-5
V: TRBV7-9
size: NA
CDR3: CASSSALAFLQETQYF
DNA: TGTGCCAGCAGCTCAGCTCTAGCGTTTCTACAAGAGACCCAGTACTTC

D: TRBD1
J: TRBJ1-1
V: TRBV28
size: NA
CDR3: CASSQGQILMNTEAFF
DNA: TGTGCCAGCAGTCAGGGACAGATTCTTATGAACACTGAAGCTTTCTTT

D: NA
J: TRBJ2-5
V: TRBV4-1
size: NA
CDR3: CASSQDTGTAQETQYF
DNA: TGCGCCAGCAGCCAAGATACAGGAACAGCACAAGAGACCCAGTACTTC

D: NA
J: TRBJ1-5
V: TRBV4-1
size: many
CDR3: CASSHNVAGNQPQHF
DNA: TGCGCCAGCAGCCATAATGTCGCTGGCAATCAGCCCCAGCATTTT

D: TRBD2
J: TRBJ2-7
V: TRBV15
size: NA
CDR3: CATSPRRGADYEQYF
DNA: TGTGCCACCAGCCCCCGGCGGGGGGCAGACTACGAGCAGTACTTC

D: NA
J: TRBJ2-7
V: TRBV2
size: few
CDR3: CASSVRFSGAYEQYF
DNA: TGTGCCAGCAGTGTACGGTTTTCGGGGGCGTACGAGCAGTACTTC

D: NA
J: TRBJ2-2
V: TRBV20-1
size: many
CDR3: CSARDRGDTGELFF
DNA: TGCAGTGCTAGAGACAGGGGCGACACCGGGGAGCTGTTTTTT

D: TRBD1
J: TRBJ1-1
V: TRBV28
size: many
CDR3: CASSFSSGTGNTEAFF
DNA: TGTGCCAGCAGTTTCTCCTCCGGGACAGGGAACACTGAAGCTTTCTTT

D: NA
J: TRBJ2-7
V: TRBV12-3/TRBV12-4
size: few
CDR3: CASSIHGQNYEQYF
DNA: TGTGCCAGCAGCATCCACGGGCAGAATTACGAGCAGTACTTC

D: NA
J: TRBJ2-1
V: TRBV11-2
size: many
CDR3: CASSDTKLDEQFF
DNA: TGTGCCAGCAGCGATACAAAATTGGATGAGCAGTTCTTC

D: NA
J: TRBJ1-1
V: TRBV5-1
size: many
CDR3: CASSLWGAPNTEAFF
DNA: TGCGCCAGCAGCTTGTGGGGGGCTCCAAACACTGAAGCTTTCTTT

D: NA
J: TRBJ2-3
V: TRBV20-1
size: many
CDR3: CSASGLSRGTDTQYF
DNA: TGCAGTGCTAGCGGGTTATCGAGGGGCACAGATACGCAGTATTTT

D: NA
J: TRBJ2-5
V: TRBV19
size: many
CDR3: CASSIRAPWETQYF
DNA: TGTGCCAGTAGTATAAGGGCCCCTTGGGAGACCCAGTACTTC

D: NA
J: TRBJ1-4
V: TRBV15
size: many
CDR3: CATSREGGSNEKLFF
DNA: TGTGCCACCAGCAGAGAAGGGGGGAGTAATGAAAAACTGTTTTTT

D: TRBD2
J: TRBJ2-2
V: TRBV9
size: NA
CDR3: CASSVGGLAGLTGELFF
DNA: TGTGCCAGCAGCGTGGGCGGACTAGCGGGACTCACCGGGGAGCTGTTTTTT

D: TRBD2
J: TRBJ2-7
V: TRBV6-5
size: many
CDR3: CASSYKREGLYEQYF
DNA: TGTGCCAGCAGCTACAAGCGGGAGGGACTGTACGAGCAGTACTTC

D: TRBD1
J: TRBJ1-4
V: TRBV10-3
size: many
CDR3: CAISGQGSNEKLFF
DNA: TGTGCCATCAGCGGACAGGGTTCTAATGAAAAACTGTTTTTT

D: NA
J: TRBJ2-2
V: TRBV4-1
size: many
CDR3: CASSQVDGELFF
DNA: TGCGCCAGCAGCCAAGTGGATGGGGAGCTGTTTTTT

D: TRBD1
J: TRBJ1-1
V: TRBV19
size: NA
CDR3: CASSTLQGTLNTEAFF
DNA: TGTGCCAGTAGTACCCTACAGGGGACGCTAAACACTGAAGCTTTCTTT

D: TRBD1
J: TRBJ1-5
V: TRBV5-1
size: many
CDR3: CASSATGVQPQHF
DNA: TGCGCCAGCAGCGCCACAGGGGTTCAGCCCCAGCATTTT

D: NA
J: TRBJ2-2
V: TRBV7-2
size: many
CDR3: CASSRAASAWELFF
DNA: TGTGCCAGCAGCCGAGCCGCCTCAGCCTGGGAGCTGTTTTTT

D: NA
J: TRBJ2-7
V: TRBV12-3/TRBV12-4
size: few
CDR3: CASSRKRYEQYF
DNA: TGTGCCAGCAGTCGCAAGCGGTACGAGCAGTACTTC

D: TRBD2
J: TRBJ2-3
V: TRBV15
size: NA
CDR3: CATSGVEGGTPTDTQYF
DNA: TGTGCCACCAGCGGCGTTGAGGGAGGGACGCCCACAGATACGCAGTATTTT

D: NA
J: TRBJ2-7
V: TRBV5-6
size: few
CDR3: CASSLYRGYEQYF
DNA: TGTGCCAGCAGCTTGTACCGGGGCTACGAGCAGTACTTC

D: TRBD2
J: TRBJ2-5
V: TRBV11-2
size: few
CDR3: CASSPRVASGRRGETQYF
DNA: TGTGCCAGCAGCCCGAGGGTTGCTAGCGGGAGAAGGGGAGAGACCCAGTACTTC

D: NA
J: TRBJ2-3
V: TRBV9
size: NA
CDR3: CASSAAGPNTDTQYF
DNA: TGTGCCAGCAGCGCTGCGGGACCGAACACAGATACGCAGTATTTT

D: NA
J: TRBJ2-2
V: TRBV6-2/TRBV6-3
size: NA
CDR3: CASSRSNTGELFF
DNA: TGTGCCAGCAGCCGCTCGAACACCGGGGAGCTGTTTTTT

D: TRBD2
J: TRBJ2-3
V: TRBV29-1
size: many
CDR3: CSVAGLAGRSDTQYF
DNA: TGCAGCGTTGCCGGACTAGCGGGGCGATCAGATACGCAGTATTTT

D: TRBD2
J: TRBJ2-1
V: TRBV19
size: few
CDR3: CASSIVAGANNEQFF
DNA: TGTGCCAGTAGTATTGTAGCGGGAGCCAACAATGAGCAGTTCTTC

D: NA
J: TRBJ2-1
V: TRBV11-2
size: many
CDR3: CASSSPDTPKNEQFF
DNA: TGTGCCAGCAGCTCCCCGGACACCCCTAAGAATGAGCAGTTCTTC

D: NA
J: TRBJ2-3
V: TRBV7-9
size: few
CDR3: CASSFPLGDASTDTQYF
DNA: TGTGCCAGCAGCTTCCCCCTGGGGGACGCTAGCACAGATACGCAGTATTTT

D: TRBD1
J: TRBJ1-6
V: TRBV12-3/TRBV12-4
size: many
CDR3: CASSTGTGFSPLHF
DNA: TGTGCCAGCAGTACCGGGACAGGTTTTTCACCCCTCCACTTT

D: NA
J: TRBJ2-1
V: TRBV5-5
size: NA
CDR3: CASSLFRGAEQFF
DNA: TGTGCCAGCAGCTTGTTCAGGGGCGCTGAGCAGTTCTTC

D: NA
J: TRBJ2-2
V: TRBV15
size: few
CDR3: CATRPANTGELFF
DNA: TGTGCCACCAGGCCAGCGAACACCGGGGAGCTGTTTTTT

D: NA
J: TRBJ2-1
V: TRBV6-5
size: many
CDR3: CASSNPSGRLPYNEQFF
DNA: TGTGCCAGCAGCAACCCCTCGGGACGCCTTCCCTACAATGAGCAGTTCTTC

D: NA
J: TRBJ1-1
V: TRBV27
size: many
CDR3: CASSWGANTEAFF
DNA: TGTGCCAGCAGTTGGGGGGCGAACACTGAAGCTTTCTTT

D: NA
J: TRBJ1-4
V: TRBV27
size: many
CDR3: CASSPGPVPNEKLFF
DNA: TGTGCCAGCAGTCCCGGACCGGTGCCGAATGAAAAACTGTTTTTT

D: NA
J: TRBJ1-4
V: TRBV7-6
size: many
CDR3: CASSLTNLGTEKLFF
DNA: TGTGCCAGCAGCCTTACCAATCTGGGAACCGAAAAACTGTTTTTT